This is a list of T cell receptor beta chains from one sample in a study of T cell responses to AZD1222 COVID-19 vaccine. The table came from immunoSEQ multiplex PCR; TCRdb's copy has only in-frame clones and leaves some out. The sample lists around 99,000 clones, roughly 87% occurring once. Sequencing used peripheral blood, obtained 28 days after the second AZD1222 dose. All receptors derive from an adult who received the AZD1222 COVID-19 vaccine. The CDR3 runs from the conserved cysteine through the conserved F or W. The D gene is left open where the match is weak. Only some rows state a clone size, as once, few, many or a class for expanded clones.

NA | NA | TRBJ1-2 | TRBV3-1/TRBV3-2 | TGTGCCAGCAGCCAAGAAATTCCAGGGAAGTATGGCTACACCTTC | CASSQEIPGKYGYTF
NA | NA | TRBJ1-3 | TRBV9 | TGTGCCAGCGGGACTGGAAACACCATATATTTT | CASGTGNTIYF
NA | NA | TRBJ1-5 | TRBV5-8 | TGTGCCAGCAGCTTGGCCCGAGGAGGGAATCAGCCCCAGCATTTT | CASSLARGGNQPQHF
NA | TRBD1 | TRBJ2-1 | TRBV27 | TGTGCCAGTTCCTACAGGGGGCGGGTCAATGAGCAGTTCTTC | CASSYRGRVNEQFF
NA | NA | TRBJ1-5 | TRBV28 | TGTGCCAGCAGACGACGGTCAGGCTGGGATGGTCAGCCCCAGCATTTT | CASRRRSGWDGQPQHF
few | NA | TRBJ1-2 | TRBV28 | TGTGCCAGCAGTTTAGCTAGTAGGGGCTATGGCTACACCTTC | CASSLASRGYGYTF
NA | TRBD1 | TRBJ2-5 | TRBV7-9 | TGTGCCAGCAGCAAAACGACAGGGGTGATTGGGGAGACCCAGTACTTC | CASSKTTGVIGETQYF
NA | NA | TRBJ1-2 | TRBV5-5 | TGTGCCAGCAGCTTGGAGCAGGACCTGTGGGGTGGCTACACCTTC | CASSLEQDLWGGYTF
NA | TRBD2 | TRBJ2-7 | TRBV7-8 | TGTGCCAGCAGCTTAGCCTCCGGGGGGGGACCCTACTTC | CASSLASGGGPYF
NA | NA | TRBJ1-4 | TRBV7-2 | TGTGCCAGCAGACCCCCCGGGGTTGGAGGTGAAAAACTGTTTTTT | CASRPPGVGGEKLFF
NA | NA | TRBJ1-5 | TRBV6-2/TRBV6-3 | TGTGCCAGCAGCCCTACTTGGGTTTTTGAAAATCAGCCCCAGCATTTT | CASSPTWVFENQPQHF
NA | TRBD1 | TRBJ1-5 | TRBV5-6 | TGTGCCAGCAGCTTGGCAGGGGGGGCCGTAGGCAATCAGCCCCAGCATTTT | CASSLAGGAVGNQPQHF
NA | NA | TRBJ2-3 | TRBV28 | TGTGCCAGCGCCAGGACAGAACCCACAGATACGCAGTATTTT | CASARTEPTDTQYF
few | NA | TRBJ1-2 | TRBV28 | TGTGCCAGCAGTTTTAGACAGGAGATCTATGGCTACACCTTC | CASSFRQEIYGYTF
NA | NA | TRBJ2-3 | TRBV4-2 | TGTGCCAGCAGCCAAGATTCGCGAGGGGATACGCAGTATTTT | CASSQDSRGDTQYF
NA | NA | TRBJ2-7 | TRBV11-1 | TGTGCCAGCAGCCGTACCGGGGAACGCGAGCAGTACTTC | CASSRTGEREQYF
NA | NA | TRBJ1-1 | TRBV6-2/TRBV6-3 | TGTGCCAGCAGCCAAATGAATGTGGGCACTGAAGCTTTCTTT | CASSQMNVGTEAFF
NA | NA | TRBJ2-1 | TRBV6-4 | TGTGCCAGCAGTGCACAGGGAACCCCCTACAATGAGCAGTTCTTC | CASSAQGTPYNEQFF
NA | TRBD1 | TRBJ2-3 | TRBV24-1 | TGTGCCACCAGCGGACAGGGAGGAGATACGCAGTATTTT | CATSGQGGDTQYF
NA | NA | TRBJ2-7 | TRBV6-2/TRBV6-3 | TGTGCCAGCAGTTACTCGCCGGGGCAGGAGAGCTCCTACGAGCAGTACTTC | CASSYSPGQESSYEQYF
NA | TRBD1 | TRBJ2-1 | TRBV9 | TGTGCCAGCAGCGGACCGGGACAGGGTACGAATGAGCAGTTCTTC | CASSGPGQGTNEQFF
NA | TRBD1 | TRBJ2-5 | TRBV24-1 | TGTGCCACCAGTGAACAGAGGACAGGGATTGGGGAGACCCAGTACTTC | CATSEQRTGIGETQYF
NA | NA | TRBJ2-5 | TRBV15 | TGTGCCACCAGCAGAGATCTGAGCGGCCAAGAGACCCAGTACTTC | CATSRDLSGQETQYF
NA | NA | TRBJ1-5 | TRBV7-2 | TGTGCCAGCAGCCAGGGGATGGATCAGCCCCAGCATTTT | CASSQGMDQPQHF
NA | TRBD1 | TRBJ1-3 | TRBV25-1 | TGTGCCAGCAGTGATCCGGGGACAGGCGACCTCACCATATATTTT | CASSDPGTGDLTIYF
NA | NA | TRBJ1-1 | TRBV28 | TGTGCCAGCAGCTCAGGGCGCACTGAAGCTTTCTTT | CASSSGRTEAFF
NA | TRBD1 | TRBJ1-4 | TRBV9 | TGTGCCAGCAGCGGAGGGACAGGGGTAGAAAAACTGTTTTTT | CASSGGTGVEKLFF